The 21 T cell receptor beta chains reported below all come from one sample, sequenced in a study of blood T cells in healthy people across ages. Using a J-beta primer mix together with a sample-barcoded 5' primer, a second PCR was run for about 7 to 12 cycles. TCRdb itself ran the 5' RACE reads through MiXCR, one entry per CDR3 protein. The sample records around 650,000 distinct CDR3 sequences, less than 40% being singletons. The sequenced material came from blood. These receptors originate from a woman aged 80 or over in good health.

This clonotype was counted between two and nine times. The chain has TRBV30 and TRBJ1-2; tentative D call: TRBD1 (5 bases). This CDR3 has 12 residues. Per germline, CDR1 GTSNPN and CDR2 SVGIG (reference sequence). Deletions cut 3 bases from V and 7 bases from J, with 12 bases between. CDR3 sequence: CAWRPIGAGYTF. In DNA form, the CDR3 reads TGTGCCTGGAGACCGATCGGGGCTGGCTACACCTTC. The full variable domain, rest sourced from reference TRBV30 and TRBJ1-2, is SQTIHQWPATLVQPVGSPLSLECTVEGTSNPNLYWYRQAAGRGLQLLFYSVGIGQISSEVPQNLSASRPQDRQFILSSKKLLLSDSGFYLCAWRPIGAGYTFGSGTRLTVV.

A word on this clonotype: At one of its ends the junction is not consistent with the germline gene, which may arise from a read error. The chain links TRBV20-1 to TRBJ2-3; weak D call: TRBD2 (7 bases). Germline V lookup: CDR1 DFQATT, CDR2 SNEGSKA (reference sequence). This CDR3 region has 16 residues. The CDR3 is CSARDSGGGVTGTQYF. The CDR3 DNA sequence: TGCAGTGCTAGAGATAGTGGGGGGGGCGTCACAGGTACGCAGTATTTT.

V is TRBV11-2 and J is TRBJ2-1, with 11 bases identical to TRBD1. Germline CDR1 and CDR2: SGHAT and FQNNGV. The CDR3 is 23 residues long. The ends lost 0 bases at V and 7 bases at J; junction bases unmatched: 26. CDR3 in DNA: TGTGCCAGCAGCTTAGATGACGCCGGGGACAGGGGGAGGAGGCTCCCTCCTCTGAATGAGCAGTTCTTC. Protein sequence: CASSLDDAGDRGRRLPPLNEQFF.

Ten or more counts support this clonotype. The CDR3 sequence: CASRVEAAGTGIGYTF. The CDR3 nucleotides are TGTGCCAGCAGAGTCGAAGCAGCCGGGACAGGGATCGGCTACACCTTC. The chain couples TRBV7-2 to TRBJ1-2, with TRBD1 matching 9 bases. Per germline, CDR1 SGHTA and CDR2 FQGNSA. V was clipped by 6 bases and J by 8 bases; unmatched bases: 16. The CDR3 has 16 residues.

V is TRBV7-8 and J is TRBJ2-5; D might be TRBD1 (6 bases). Trimming took 4 bases from V and 11 from J, leaving 23 bases between them. The CDR3 runs to 15 residues. Per germline, CDR1 SGHVS and CDR2 FQNEAQ. CDR3 loop: CASSSTGIIYNEQYF. DNA of the CDR3: TGTGCCAGCAGCTCTACAGGGATAATCTACAATGAGCAGTACTTC. Supplemented by reference TRBV7-8 and TRBJ2-5, the full variable domain reads GAGVSQSPRYKVAKRGQDVALRCDPISGHVSLFWYQQALGQGPEFLTYFQNEAQLDKSGLPSDRFFAERPEGSVSTLKIQRTQQEDSAVYLCASSSTGIIYNEQYFGPGTRLLVL.

This clonotype was counted at least ten times. The chain combines TRBV9 with TRBJ1-2, with D unresolved. The CDR3 totals 13 residues. The germline V and J ends were trimmed by 0 bases and 4 bases, with 7 bases remaining between them. Germline assignment: CDR1 SGDLS and CDR2 YYNGEE. The CDR3 region is CASSVDSGYGYTF. The CDR3, as DNA: TGTGCCAGCAGCGTAGACTCAGGCTATGGCTACACCTTC.

This clonotype was found a few times. The rearrangement uses TRBV7-3 and TRBJ2-2; D remains unclear. The CDR3 contains 13 residues. V was pared by 0 bases and J by 6 bases, with 5 bases between. Germline V gene data show CDR1 as SGHTA and CDR2 as FQGTGA. The DNA of the CDR3 is TGTGCCAGCAGCTTAACATCTCCCGGGGAGCTGTTTTTT. Protein sequence: CASSLTSPGELFF.

Ten or more counts support this clonotype. The rearrangement links TRBV7-9 to TRBJ2-7, with D perhaps matching TRBD2 (6 bases). CDR3 length: 14 residues. Germline V lookup: CDR1 SEHNR, CDR2 FQNEAQ (reference sequence). V was pared by 4 bases and J by 0 bases, with 10 bases between. In nucleotides, the CDR3 is TGTGCCAGCAGCTGGGACGGGAGCTCCTACGAGCAGTACTTC. Translated, it gives CASSWDGSSYEQYF.

V gene TRBV27 combines with J gene TRBJ2-3; D possibly corresponds to TRBD2 (5 bases). The V and J ends lost 6 bases and 10 bases respectively, with 17 bases between them. This CDR3 is 13 amino acids long. The V gene's germline CDR1 is MNHEY and CDR2 SMNVEV (reference sequence). CDR3 amino acids: CASSNRGPDAQYF. The CDR3 DNA sequence: TGTGCCAGCAGCAATCGAGGGCCGGATGCGCAGTATTTT.

This clonotype was found a few times. The chain has TRBV5-1 and TRBJ1-1, with D perhaps TRBD1 (6 bases). With 2 bases removed from V and 4 bases from J, the gap between germline ends came to 18 bases. The CDR3 extends over 16 amino acids. Germline-derived CDR1 and CDR2 are SGHRS and YFSETQ. In DNA, the CDR3 is TGCGCCAGCAGCTTCGACCTGTTGGGGGCAGGCACTGAAGCTTTCTTT. Protein sequence: CASSFDLLGAGTEAFF.

This clonotype was counted only a few times. This may stem from a read error, because a much larger clone lies one nucleotide away. The chain combines TRBV9 with TRBJ2-4; D is uncertain. CDR3 length: 15 residues. V lost 6 bases and J lost 13, with 26 bases in between. Germline loops: CDR1 SGDLS, CDR2 YYNGEE. This CDR3 is CASTDGPQSYNEQYF. In DNA form, the CDR3 reads TGTGCCAGCACCGACGGGCCTCAATCGTACAATGAGCAGTACTTC.

This clonotype was found once. The genes are TRBV18 and TRBJ1-4; D may be TRBD1 (5 bases). The CDR3 sequence is 13 residues long. The V end was cut by 6 bases, the J end by 8 bases, with 13 bases between. Germline CDR1 reads KGHSH; CDR2 reads LQKENI. The CDR3 reads CASSTGAGEKLFF. CDR3 DNA sequence: TGTGCCAGCTCGACCGGGGCAGGGGAAAAACTGTTTTTT.

This clonotype has at least ten counts. This rearrangement joins TRBV5-1 to TRBJ2-5, with D perhaps TRBD1 (6 bases). Germline loops: CDR1 SGHRS, CDR2 YFSETQ. CDR3 length equals 15 residues. V shed 0 bases and J shed 2 bases, with 11 bases lying between them. The CDR3 here is CASSLVPDRQETQYF. The CDR3 bases are TGCGCCAGCAGCTTGGTCCCTGACAGGCAAGAGACCCAGTACTTC. The complete variable domain, with remaining parts taken from reference TRBV5-1 and TRBJ2-5, reads KAGVTQTPRYLIKTRGQQVTLSCSPISGHRSVSWYQQTPGQGLQFLFEYFSETQRNKGNFPGRFSGRQFSNSRSEMNVSTLELGDSALYLCASSLVPDRQETQYFGPGTRLLVL.

This clonotype was recorded at least ten times. The chain combines TRBV20-1 with TRBJ2-5; 7 positions agree with TRBD2. This CDR3 comprises 13 residues. J lost 1 base, V lost 3 bases, and 2 bases had no gene match. Germline CDR1 reads DFQATT; CDR2 reads SNEGSKA (reference sequence). The CDR3 sequence is CSASGGIQETQYF. The DNA for the CDR3 is TGCAGTGCTAGCGGGGGGATCCAAGAGACCCAGTACTTC.

This clonotype was detected many times. This chain joins TRBV6-2 or TRBV6-3 and TRBJ2-7; 8 nucleotides match TRBD1. V lost 4 bases to trimming and J lost 6 bases; unmatched junction nucleotides: 8. The CDR3 contains 14 residues. Germline V CDR1 and CDR2: MNHEY, SVGEGT. For the CDR3, the DNA is TGTGCCAGCAGTTCCCCCGTCCAGGGGGCCGAGCAGTACTTC. Translating gives CASSSPVQGAEQYF.

This clonotype was found many times. The rearrangement joins TRBV7-3 to TRBJ2-7, with D unresolved. Between the trimmed V and J ends, which lost 5 bases and 5 bases, there was a span of 13 bases. This CDR3 is 13 amino acids long. Looked up from germline, CDR1 is SGHTA and CDR2 is FQGTGA. CDR3 DNA: TGTGCCAGCAGCCCAAAGGGTGGCCACGAGCAGTACTTC. It encodes CASSPKGGHEQYF. The full variable domain, in which reference TRBV7-3 and TRBJ2-7 provide the parts outside the CDR3, is GAGVSQTPSNKVTEKGKYVELRCDPISGHTALYWYRQSLGQGPEFLIYFQGTGAADDSGLPNDRFFAVRPEGSVSTLKIQRTERGDSAVYLCASSPKGGHEQYFGPGTRLTVT.

This clonotype was counted ten times or more. The chain combines TRBV9 with TRBJ2-3; TRBD2 agrees at 9 bases. Trimming took 4 bases from V and 4 from J; bases not matched to a gene: 13. The CDR3 loop spans 17 amino acids. CDR1 is SGDLS, CDR2 YYNGEE, per germline. Here the CDR3 DNA reads TGTGCCAGCAGCCCTCCTAGGCAGCGGGGGGCCCCAGATACGCAGTATTTT. Residues: CASSPPRQRGAPDTQYF.

This chain connects TRBV7-9 to TRBJ1-2; the match to TRBD1 covers 11 bases. CDR3 size: 14 residues. Germline V gene data show CDR1 as SEHNR and CDR2 as FQNEAQ (reference sequence). V dropped 6 bases and J dropped 5; count of bases not matched to a gene: 5. DNA of the CDR3: TGTGCCAGCAGGTCTGGGACAGGGGGATATGGCTACACCTTC. As protein: CASRSGTGGYGYTF.

This clonotype was detected only a few times. A single base separates this from a much larger clone, so it may be a read error. This chain connects TRBV7-2 to TRBJ2-7; 10 bases are a match to TRBD1. V shed 1 base and J 7 bases; nucleotides not matched to a gene: 13. Germline loops: CDR1 SGHTA, CDR2 FQGNSA. The CDR3 covers 17 residues. The CDR3 nucleotides read TGTGCCAGCAGCTTAGGGACAGGGGGGGCGATAGACAATGAGCAGTACTTC. Translation: CASSLGTGGAIDNEQYF.

This clonotype was observed many times. This chain uses TRBV7-9 with TRBJ2-3, with a weak D call TRBD1 (6 bases). This CDR3 has 14 amino acids. With 5 bases removed from V and 0 bases from J, the gap between germline ends came to 9 bases. From germline, CDR1 is SEHNR and CDR2 FQNEAQ (reference sequence). The CDR3 coding sequence is TGTGCCAGCAGCATCGACAGGAGCACAGATACGCAGTATTTT. Its translation is CASSIDRSTDTQYF. Drawing the rest from reference TRBV7-9 and TRBJ2-3, the complete variable domain is DTGVSQNPRHKITKRGQNVTFRCDPISEHNRLYWYRQTLGQGPEFLTYFQNEAQLEKSRLLSDRFSAERPKGSFSTLEIQRTEQGDSAMYLCASSIDRSTDTQYFGPGTRLTVL.

This chain's CDR3 is CSARRQGTSGRDEQFF. The CDR3 DNA reads TGCAGTGCTAGAAGACAGGGAACTAGCGGGAGAGATGAGCAGTTCTTC. The gene calls are TRBV20-1 and TRBJ2-1, with 11 bases aligning to TRBD2. Germline V gene lookup returns CDR1 DFQATT and CDR2 SNEGSKA (reference sequence). CDR3 length: 16 residues. With V trimmed by 2 bases and J by 8 bases, 11 bases remained unmatched.